Following are 8 T cell receptor beta chains from one sample sequenced in a study of cytomegalovirus exposure and HLA in healthy donors. The study ran its PCR with 60 Vbeta and 13 Jbeta primers. The assay was immunoSEQ multiplex PCR, and TCRdb's table has in-frame clones only and misses some. The data contain some 200,000 clones, around 79% of them singletons. What was sequenced was PBMCs. These receptors were taken from a girl aged 5 to 17 in good health and CMV-seropositive.

This chain joins TRBV11-2 and TRBJ2-2; a possible D gene is TRBD1 (5 bases). Germline values: CDR1 SGHAT, CDR2 FQNNGV. This CDR3 region has 15 residues. V was shortened by 3 bases and J by 5 bases, with 13 bases between the two germline ends. CDR3 in amino acids: CASSFTGEPTGELFF. Written as DNA, the CDR3 is TGTGCCAGCAGCTTCACAGGAGAACCGACCGGGGAGCTGTTTTTT. Filled out from reference TRBV11-2 and TRBJ2-2, the complete variable domain reads EAGVAQSPRYKIIEKRQSVAFWCNPISGHATLYWYQQILGQGPKLLIQFQNNGVVDDSQLPKDRFSAERLKGVDSTLKIQPAKLEDSAVYLCASSFTGEPTGELFFGEGSRLTVL.

The chain combines TRBV7-9 with TRBJ1-2, with D possibly TRBD1 on 6 matching bases. This CDR3 spans 16 amino acids. V lost 1 base, J lost 4 bases, and 16 bases lay in between. Germline CDR1 reads SEHNR; CDR2 reads FQNEAQ (reference sequence). DNA of the CDR3: TGTGCCAGCAGCTTAGGTGGTAACAGGGTACTCTATGGCTACACCTTC. It is translated as CASSLGGNRVLYGYTF. The complete variable domain, with remaining parts taken from reference TRBV7-9 and TRBJ1-2, reads DTGVSQNPRHKITKRGQNVTFRCDPISEHNRLYWYRQTLGQGPEFLTYFQNEAQLEKSRLLSDRFSAERPKGSFSTLEIQRTEQGDSAMYLCASSLGGNRVLYGYTFGSGTRLTVV.

The chain couples TRBV6-1 to TRBJ2-1, with D unresolved. Germline V gene data show CDR1 as MNHNS and CDR2 as SASEGT. Trimming took off 7 bases at V and 3 bases at J, with 4 bases between the two ends. The CDR3 length is 11 residues. The CDR3 nucleotides are TGTGCCAGCACCCACTACAATGAGCAGTTCTTC. This sequence encodes CASTHYNEQFF.

The chain is built from TRBV10-3 and TRBJ1-5; D is possibly TRBD1 (5 bases). Trimming removed 2 bases at V and 4 bases at J, with 15 bases between. CDR1 is ENHRY and CDR2 is SYGVKD in the germline V gene. This CDR3 has 16 residues. The DNA of the CDR3 is TGTGCCATCAGTGAGATAAGTGCGGCAGGGAATCAGCCCCAGCATTTT. Translation: CAISEISAAGNQPQHF.

The V gene is TRBV9, the J gene TRBJ1-1; D possibly corresponds to TRBD1 (6 bases). V shed 4 bases and J shed 0 bases, with 7 bases lying between them. CDR1 and CDR2 from the germline V gene are SGDLS and YYNGEE. This CDR3 has 13 residues. CDR3 region: CASSQGLNTEAFF. Here the CDR3 DNA reads TGTGCCAGCAGCCAGGGGTTGAACACTGAAGCTTTCTTT.

The chain is built from TRBV14 and TRBJ1-1; D not certain. The V gene lost 4 bases and the J gene lost 4 bases, with 16 bases spanning the gap. The germline V gene has CDR1 SGHDN and CDR2 FVKESK. CDR3 size: 15 residues. The CDR3 sequence is CASSPAGVAATEAFF. The CDR3 bases are TGTGCCAGCAGCCCCGCCGGGGTGGCCGCCACTGAAGCTTTCTTT.

This sequence joins TRBV7-2 and TRBJ1-4; 7 bases are shared with TRBD1. From germline, CDR1 is SGHTA and CDR2 FQGNSA. CDR3 length: 14 amino acids. V shed 5 bases, J shed 3 bases, and the junction held 3 bases outside the gene matches. CDR3 region: CASSNGTANEKLFF. The CDR3 DNA reads TGTGCCAGCAGCAACGGGACAGCTAATGAAAAACTGTTTTTT.

This chain connects TRBV18 to TRBJ2-3; D unresolved. This CDR3 has 16 residues. Germline CDR1 KGHSH, CDR2 LQKENI. Trimming removed 4 bases from V and 0 bases from J, with 14 bases in between. The chain's CDR3 is CASSLTGSTSTDTQYF. DNA for the CDR3: TGTGCCAGCTCACTCACGGGTTCCACTAGCACAGATACGCAGTATTTT.